One sample yielded the 18 T cell receptor beta chains listed below, sequenced in a study of follicular helper T cells after annual influenza vaccination. Repertoires were generated with immunoSEQ multiplex PCR, while TCRdb's copy carries only in-frame clones and drops some. This table holds about 11,000 clones, around 85% found once. Source: CXCR5- memory CD4+ T cells sorted from blood, taken 6 weeks after influenza vaccination. Every receptor here comes from an adult who received the influenza vaccine.

The rearrangement joins TRBV9 to TRBJ2-5; D is ambiguous. The CDR3 is 14 residues long. From germline, CDR1 is SGDLS and CDR2 YYNGEE. V was cut by 0 bases and J by 0 bases, with 6 bases left in between. The CDR3 bases are TGTGCCAGCAGCGTAGCCCTTTACCAAGAGACCCAGTACTTC. This gives the protein CASSVALYQETQYF.

This clone was seen more than once but under ten times. In nucleotides, the CDR3 is TGTGCCATCAGTCGGGACAGGGGGGATCCCTACGAGCAGTACTTC. Amino acid sequence: CAISRDRGDPYEQYF. The rearrangement uses TRBV10-3 and TRBJ2-7; 11 bases agree with TRBD1. This CDR3 is 15 amino acids long. J lost 2 bases, V lost 5 bases, and 5 bases had no gene match. Germline CDR1 ENHRY, CDR2 SYGVKD.

The gene calls are TRBV9 and TRBJ1-1; D is uncertain. Deletions cut 4 bases from V and 0 bases from J, with 13 bases between. Per germline, CDR1 SGDLS and CDR2 YYNGEE. The CDR3 runs 15 residues. CDR3 loop: CASSPHITVNTEAFF. The CDR3 DNA is TGTGCCAGCAGCCCGCATATCACGGTGAACACTGAAGCTTTCTTT.

CDR3 region: CASSSGEGTEAFF. The CDR3 region has the DNA TGTGCCAGCAGCTCCGGAGAGGGGACTGAAGCTTTCTTT. The rearrangement uses TRBV7-3 and TRBJ1-1, with D maybe TRBD1 (5 bases). The CDR3 covers 13 residues. V was pared by 4 bases and J by 5 bases, with 11 bases between. Germline CDR1 SGHTA, CDR2 FQGTGA.

V is TRBV7-2 and J is TRBJ2-5; D perhaps matches TRBD1 (6 bases). In germline, CDR1 is SGHTA, CDR2 FQGNSA. V was cut by 5 bases and J by 3 bases, with 10 bases left in between. CDR3 length: 13 amino acids. The CDR3 nucleotides are TGTGCCAGCAGCCCCCACAGGGAAGAGACCCAGTACTTC. Translated: CASSPHREETQYF.

The rearrangement joins TRBV4-1 to TRBJ2-7; 8 nucleotides align to TRBD2. V shed 1 base, J shed 4 bases, and the junction held 0 bases outside the gene matches. There are 13 residues in the CDR3. Germline V lookup: CDR1 MGHRA, CDR2 YSYEKL. The CDR3 DNA sequence: TGCGCCAGCAGCCAAGCTAGCGGGTACGAGCAGTACTTC. It encodes CASSQASGYEQYF.

The J gene is TRBJ1-3, the V gene TRBV11-2; TRBD1 aligns across 7 bases. Trimming removed 5 bases from V and 4 bases from J; junction bases left unmatched: 2. This CDR3 comprises 13 residues. The germline V gene encodes CDR1 SGHAT and CDR2 FQNNGV. CDR3 sequence: CASSPGGGNTIYF. The CDR3 bases are TGTGCCAGCAGCCCAGGGGGGGGAAACACCATATATTTT.

The rearrangement links TRBV19 to TRBJ1-2; 8 bases are shared with TRBD1. The CDR3 runs 15 residues. V was clipped by 1 base and J by 2 bases; unmatched bases: 3. Germline values: CDR1 LNHDA, CDR2 SQIVND (reference sequence). The CDR3 here is CASSIVGQGNYGYTF. DNA for the CDR3: TGTGCCAGTAGTATAGTAGGACAGGGAAACTATGGCTACACCTTC.

This chain joins TRBV6-1 and TRBJ1-5; 7 bases line up with TRBD1. The junction had 18 bases not matched to a gene; V was cut back by 4 bases and J by 0 bases. The germline CDR1 and CDR2 sequences are MNHNS and SASEGT. The CDR3 has 20 amino acids. The CDR3 spells CASSVSLGTDFPFSNQPQHF. The CDR3 nucleotides are TGTGCCAGCAGTGTCTCTCTGGGGACAGACTTTCCCTTTAGCAATCAGCCCCAGCATTTT.

The CDR3 DNA is TGTGCCAGCAGGGGAAGGGGCGCAGGCGGGGAGCTGTTTTTT. Its protein is CASRGRGAGGELFF. This chain joins TRBV6-1 and TRBJ2-2, with D possibly matching TRBD1 (5 bases). The CDR3 sequence is 14 residues long. Per the germline V gene, CDR1 is MNHNS and CDR2 is SASEGT. V was shortened by 6 bases and J by 7 bases, with 15 bases between the two germline ends.

This chain connects TRBV5-1 to TRBJ1-1; D call uncertain. The CDR3 runs 15 residues. Deletions cut 3 bases from V and 4 bases from J, with 16 bases between. Per the germline V gene, CDR1 is SGHRS and CDR2 is YFSETQ. The CDR3 spells CASSYSGWGGTEAFF. CDR3 nucleotide sequence: TGCGCCAGCAGCTACTCAGGTTGGGGTGGCACTGAAGCTTTCTTT.

V gene TRBV6-1 combines with J gene TRBJ2-3; D gene uncertain. Trimming removed 6 bases from V and 4 bases from J, with 8 bases in between. Germline CDR1 is MNHNS and CDR2 is SASEGT. The CDR3 is 12 residues long. The CDR3 sequence is CASSPPADTQYF. Written as DNA, the CDR3 is TGTGCCAGCAGCCCCCCCGCAGATACGCAGTATTTT.

The V call is TRBV21-1, the J call TRBJ2-1. TRBV21-1 is a pseudogene segment. This CDR3 comprises 15 residues. CDR3 sequence reads: CASSKVCLAYNEQFF. The DNA of the CDR3 is TGTGCCAGCAGCAAAGTCTGCCTCGCCTACAATGAGCAGTTCTTC.

The chain employs TRBV5-1 and TRBJ1-1, with D possibly being TRBD1 (6 bases). This CDR3 comprises 16 residues. The V end lost 0 bases, the J end lost 6 bases, and 18 bases lay between the germline ends. Germline V gives CDR1 SGHRS, CDR2 YFSETQ. The CDR3 bases are TGCGCCAGCAGCTTGGCAGGGTACAGGGCGTATGCTGAAGCTTTCTTT. As protein: CASSLAGYRAYAEAFF. The variable domain in full, with the rest retrieved from reference TRBV5-1 and TRBJ1-1, is KAGVTQTPRYLIKTRGQQVTLSCSPISGHRSVSWYQQTPGQGLQFLFEYFSETQRNKGNFPGRFSGRQFSNSRSEMNVSTLELGDSALYLCASSLAGYRAYAEAFFGQGTRLTVV.

This clone has more than one count but fewer than ten. The chain has TRBV19 and TRBJ1-4, with D hard to call. The V and J ends lost 6 bases and 6 bases respectively, with 11 bases between them. CDR3 length equals 13 residues. The germline CDR1 and CDR2 sequences are LNHDA and SQIVND (reference sequence). CDR3 in DNA: TGTGCCAGTAGCAAAGGGCGCCATGAAAAACTGTTTTTT. Encoded protein: CASSKGRHEKLFF.

This clone was detected once. J is TRBJ1-5 and V is TRBV6-1, with unresolved D. Germline-derived CDR1 and CDR2 are MNHNS and SASEGT. This CDR3 is built from 15 residues. Trimming pared 5 bases from V and 2 bases from J, leaving 13 bases between. In DNA form, the CDR3 reads TGTGCCAGCAGTCCAGGAGGATACCGCAATCAGCCCCAGCATTTT. Its translation is CASSPGGYRNQPQHF.

The chain uses TRBV5-1 and TRBJ2-5; 13 nucleotides agree with TRBD2. The CDR3 consists of 16 residues. V shed 3 bases and J 2 bases; nucleotides not matched to a gene: 4. Per germline, CDR1 SGHRS and CDR2 YFSETQ. The CDR3, as DNA: TGCGCCAGCAGCTCGGGACTAGCGGGGAAACAAGAGACCCAGTACTTC. Translated, it gives CASSSGLAGKQETQYF.

The chain carries TRBV5-5 and TRBJ2-1; D ambiguous. Looked up from germline, CDR1 is SGHKS and CDR2 is YYEKEE (reference sequence). The CDR3 spans 13 residues. Trimming shortened V by 0 bases and J by 5 bases, and 6 bases separated the two germline ends. The CDR3: CASSLGPHNEQFF. The CDR3 DNA follows: TGTGCCAGCAGCTTGGGGCCCCACAATGAGCAGTTCTTC. Complete variable domain (other parts from reference TRBV5-5 and TRBJ2-1): DAGVTQSPTHLIKTRGQQVTLRCSPISGHKSVSWYQQVLGQGPQFIFQYYEKEERGRGNFPDRFSARQFPNYSSELNVNALLLGDSALYLCASSLGPHNEQFFGPGTRLTVL.